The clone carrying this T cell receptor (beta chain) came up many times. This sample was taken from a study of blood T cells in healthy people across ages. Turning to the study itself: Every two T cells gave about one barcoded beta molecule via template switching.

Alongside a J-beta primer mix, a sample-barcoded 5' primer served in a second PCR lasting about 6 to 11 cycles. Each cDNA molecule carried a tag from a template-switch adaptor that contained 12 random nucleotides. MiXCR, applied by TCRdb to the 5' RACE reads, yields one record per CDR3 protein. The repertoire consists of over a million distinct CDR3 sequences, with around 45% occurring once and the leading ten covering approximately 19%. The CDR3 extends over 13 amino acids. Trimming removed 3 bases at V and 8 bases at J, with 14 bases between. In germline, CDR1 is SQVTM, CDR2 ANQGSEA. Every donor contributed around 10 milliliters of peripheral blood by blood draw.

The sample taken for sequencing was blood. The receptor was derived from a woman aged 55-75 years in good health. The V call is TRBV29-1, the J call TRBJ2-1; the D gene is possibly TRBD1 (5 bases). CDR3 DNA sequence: TGCAGCGTTGAGAGGCCAGGGTTCGATGAGCAGTTCTTC. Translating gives CSVERPGFDEQFF.